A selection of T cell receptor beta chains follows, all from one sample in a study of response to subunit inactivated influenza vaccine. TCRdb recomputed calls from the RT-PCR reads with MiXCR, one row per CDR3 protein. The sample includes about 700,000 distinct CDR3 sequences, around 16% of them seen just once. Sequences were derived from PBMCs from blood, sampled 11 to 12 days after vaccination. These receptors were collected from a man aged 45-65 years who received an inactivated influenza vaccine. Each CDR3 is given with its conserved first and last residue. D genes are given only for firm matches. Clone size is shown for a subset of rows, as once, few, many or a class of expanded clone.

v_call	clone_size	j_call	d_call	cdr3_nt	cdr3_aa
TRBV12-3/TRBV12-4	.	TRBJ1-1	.	TGTGCCAGCAGACCCAACAGCCAGAACACTGAAGCTTTCTTT	CASRPNSQNTEAFF
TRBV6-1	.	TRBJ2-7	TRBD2	TGTGCCAGCACCCTTAGCGGGAGAGGGGACGAGCAGTACTTC	CASTLSGRGDEQYF
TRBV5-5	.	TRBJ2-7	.	TGTGCCAGCAGCTTGGAGAGGACTCAAATTAGGGACGAGCAGTACTTC	CASSLERTQIRDEQYF
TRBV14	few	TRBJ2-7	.	TGTGCCAGCAGCCAAGTTCTTAGAGATTACGAGCAGTACTTC	CASSQVLRDYEQYF
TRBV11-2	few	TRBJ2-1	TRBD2	TGTGCCAGCAGCGGGGGACTAGCCTACAATGAGCAGTTCTTC	CASSGGLAYNEQFF
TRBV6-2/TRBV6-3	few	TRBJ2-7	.	TGTGCCAGCAGCTTTAACCAAAGACAGCCTCTTAATTACGAGCAGTACTTC	CASSFNQRQPLNYEQYF
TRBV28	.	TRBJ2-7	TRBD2	TGTGCCAGCACCAAAACGGGGGGGGACCACTACGAGCAGTACTTC	CASTKTGGDHYEQYF
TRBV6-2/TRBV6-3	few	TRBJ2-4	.	TGTGCCAGCAGCTCCCAACCTCTAGCCAAAAACATTCAGTACTTC	CASSSQPLAKNIQYF
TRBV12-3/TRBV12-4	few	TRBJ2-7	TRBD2	TGTGCCAGCAGTTTCCGCCAGCGGGGCGAGCAGTACTTC	CASSFRQRGEQYF
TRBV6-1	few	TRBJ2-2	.	TGTGCCAGCAGTCGGATCGGAAACACCGGGGAGCTGTTTTTT	CASSRIGNTGELFF
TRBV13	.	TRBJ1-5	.	TGTGCCAGCAGCCAATTGAATCAGCCCCAGCATTTT	CASSQLNQPQHF
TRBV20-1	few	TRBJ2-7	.	TGCAGTGCGGGTGGACAGGGAGGGTCCTACGAGCAGTACTTC	CSAGGQGGSYEQYF
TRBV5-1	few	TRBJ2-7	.	TGCGCCAGCAGCTTGGCCAGCCAAGGTTACGAGCAGTACTTC	CASSLASQGYEQYF
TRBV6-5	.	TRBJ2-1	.	TGTGCCAGCAGTTTTAGGCGGACCTCCTACAATGAGCAGTTCTTC	CASSFRRTSYNEQFF
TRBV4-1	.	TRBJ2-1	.	TGCGCCAGCAGCCAAGATAGCAGCGAGCAGTTCTTC	CASSQDSSEQFF
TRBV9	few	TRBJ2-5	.	TGTGCCAGCAGCGTGGGACGAGAGAGCCAAGAGACCCAGTACTTC	CASSVGRESQETQYF
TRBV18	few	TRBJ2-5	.	TGTGCCAGCTCACCTCGCAAGGTCATTGGGGTAAAGACCCAGTACTTC	CASSPRKVIGVKTQYF
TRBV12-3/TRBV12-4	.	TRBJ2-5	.	TGTGCCAGCAGACCGGGTGGGGGAGAGACCCAGTACTTC	CASRPGGGETQYF
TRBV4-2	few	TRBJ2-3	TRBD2	TGTGCCAGCAGCCCGACCCGAACTTGGACTAGCGGGGGGGGCACAGATACGCAGTATTTT	CASSPTRTWTSGGGTDTQYF
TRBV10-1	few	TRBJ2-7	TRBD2	TGCGCCAGCAGTCAGAGCGGGGTTTCCTACGAGCAGTACTTC	CASSQSGVSYEQYF
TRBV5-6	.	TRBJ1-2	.	TGTGCCAGCAGCTCCACAGTTTATGGCTACACCTTC	CASSSTVYGYTF
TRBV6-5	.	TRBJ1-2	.	TGTGCCAGCAGTTACTCGACAGGCTCAGCTAACTATGGCTACACCTTC	CASSYSTGSANYGYTF
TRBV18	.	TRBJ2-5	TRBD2	TGTGCCAGCTCACCTCCCCTACTAGCGACCGATCAAGAGACCCAGTACTTC	CASSPPLLATDQETQYF
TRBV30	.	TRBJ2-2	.	TGTGCCTGGAGTAAGCTATCATCCACCGGGGAGCTGTTTTTT	CAWSKLSSTGELFF
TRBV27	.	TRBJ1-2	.	TGTGCCAGCACCCCCGGTCTGGGGTACTATGGCTACACCTTC	CASTPGLGYYGYTF
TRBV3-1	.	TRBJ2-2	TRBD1	TGTGCCAGCAGCCCTGGACAGGTGGAGACCGGGGAGCTGTTTTTT	CASSPGQVETGELFF
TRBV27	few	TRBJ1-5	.	TGTGCCAGCAGCCCTACAGTTAAAAATCAGCCCCAGCATTTT	CASSPTVKNQPQHF
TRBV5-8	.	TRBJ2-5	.	TGTGCCAGCAGCTTGGCCCAGGCGTTCGAGACCCAGTACTTC	CASSLAQAFETQYF
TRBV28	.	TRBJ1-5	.	TGTGCCAGCAGTTTATTCGGGTTGGGAGGGGTCGGCAATCAGCCCCAGCATTTT	CASSLFGLGGVGNQPQHF
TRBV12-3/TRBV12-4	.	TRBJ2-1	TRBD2	TGTGCCAGCAGTTTATCGCGGACTAGTGATGAGCAGTTCTTC	CASSLSRTSDEQFF
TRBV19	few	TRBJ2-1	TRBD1	TGTGCCAGTAGTATGGACAGGGTGAGTGAGCAGTTCTTC	CASSMDRVSEQFF
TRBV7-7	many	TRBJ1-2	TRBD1	TGTGCCAGCAGCTTGGACAGGGGCGAGGATAACTATGGCTACACCTTC	CASSLDRGEDNYGYTF
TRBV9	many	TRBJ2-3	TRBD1	TGTGCCAGCAGCGAAAGGACAGGGGCGAACACAGATACGCAGTATTTT	CASSERTGANTDTQYF
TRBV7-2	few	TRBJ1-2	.	TGTGCCAGCAGCTTAGCGTTCAGGAGACCTAACTATGGCTACACCTTC	CASSLAFRRPNYGYTF
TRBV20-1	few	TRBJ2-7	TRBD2	TGCAGTGCAACCGGGACTAGCGGGAGCTCCTACGAGCAGTACTTC	CSATGTSGSSYEQYF
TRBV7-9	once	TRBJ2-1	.	TGTGCCAGCAACACGGGGACGAACAATGAGCAGTTCTTC	CASNTGTNNEQFF
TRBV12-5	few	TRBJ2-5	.	TGTGCTAGTGCCATTGAAGGAGAGACCCAGTACTTC	CASAIEGETQYF
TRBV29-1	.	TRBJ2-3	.	TGCAGCGTTGAGGGCAGGGGTCACACAGATACGCAGTATTTT	CSVEGRGHTDTQYF
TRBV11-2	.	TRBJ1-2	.	TGTGCCAGCAGTCATCAGTGGAATAGGGGCTACACCTTC	CASSHQWNRGYTF
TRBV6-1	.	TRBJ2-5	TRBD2	TGTGCCACCGCGAGCGGTTGGGGGGGAGAGACCCAGTACTTC	CATASGWGGETQYF
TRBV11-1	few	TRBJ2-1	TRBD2	TGTGCCAGCAGCTTAGCGAAGCTAGCGGGTAGCTCCTACAATGAGCAGTTCTTC	CASSLAKLAGSSYNEQFF
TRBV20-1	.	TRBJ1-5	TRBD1	TGCAGTGCTAGGCCAACAGGGGGGAGCAATCAGCCCCAGCATTTT	CSARPTGGSNQPQHF
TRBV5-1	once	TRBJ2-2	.	TGCGCCAGCAGCAGAAGCGGGTCCCCGAGCACCGGGGAGCTGTTTTTT	CASSRSGSPSTGELFF
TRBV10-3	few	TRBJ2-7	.	TGTGCCATCAGTGATCTGGCAGGGTTCTACGAGCAGTACTTC	CAISDLAGFYEQYF
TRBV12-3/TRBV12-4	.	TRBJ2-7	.	TGTGCCACCCGAGGTGTAGGAGACTACGAGCAGTACTTC	CATRGVGDYEQYF
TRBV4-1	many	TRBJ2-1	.	TGCGCCAGCAGCCAAGAAGCCTACAATGAGCAGTTCTTC	CASSQEAYNEQFF
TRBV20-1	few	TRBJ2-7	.	TGCAGTGAGAGGACCACGAGCTCCTACGAGCAGTACTTC	CSERTTSSYEQYF
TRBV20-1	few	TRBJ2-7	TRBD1	TGCAGCTGGGGGGAGACAGGGGATCACGAGCAGTACTTC	CSWGETGDHEQYF
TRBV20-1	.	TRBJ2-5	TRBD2	TGCAGTGCTCCTAGCGGGGGGGCCCCGGGGGAGACCCAGTACTTC	CSAPSGGAPGETQYF
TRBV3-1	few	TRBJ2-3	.	TGTGCCAGCAGCCAAAGGGGACCGAGGACTAGCACAGATACGCAGTATTTT	CASSQRGPRTSTDTQYF
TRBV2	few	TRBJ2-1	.	TGTGCCAGCAGTGAAGTAGACCTAATCCTCCGTTATGAGCAGTTCTTC	CASSEVDLILRYEQFF
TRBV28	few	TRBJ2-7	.	TGTGCCAGCAGTCATGGGGGGACCCAGTCCTACGAGCAGTACTTC	CASSHGGTQSYEQYF
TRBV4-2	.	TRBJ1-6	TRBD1	TGTGCCAGCAGCCAAGTGGAGGGGGCCAGGGGCGCCTATAATTCACCCCTCCACTTT	CASSQVEGARGAYNSPLHF
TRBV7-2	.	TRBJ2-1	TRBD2	TGTGCCAGCAGCTTAGTTAGCGGGGGGGCGGGTGAGCAGTTCTTC	CASSLVSGGAGEQFF
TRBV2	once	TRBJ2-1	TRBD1	TGTGCCAGCAGAATTGACAGGGGGCGGGACAATGAGCAGTTCTTC	CASRIDRGRDNEQFF
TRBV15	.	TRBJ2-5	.	TGTGCCACCAGCAGAGACCAAAGTGGGACCCAGTACTTC	CATSRDQSGTQYF
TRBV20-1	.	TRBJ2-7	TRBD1	TGCAGTGCGCGCGGACAGGGTCTTTCACCACGATTATCCTACGAGCAGTACTTC	CSARGQGLSPRLSYEQYF
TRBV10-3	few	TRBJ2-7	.	TGTGCCATCAGAGAGGGAAAGCCGGGGGAGCAGTACTTC	CAIREGKPGEQYF
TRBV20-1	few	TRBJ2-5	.	TGCAGTGCTAGAGGCGGTGAAGAGACCCAGTACTTC	CSARGGEETQYF
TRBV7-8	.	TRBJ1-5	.	TGTGCCAGCAGCTTAGGCAGGGGTGGGCCCCAGCATTTT	CASSLGRGGPQHF